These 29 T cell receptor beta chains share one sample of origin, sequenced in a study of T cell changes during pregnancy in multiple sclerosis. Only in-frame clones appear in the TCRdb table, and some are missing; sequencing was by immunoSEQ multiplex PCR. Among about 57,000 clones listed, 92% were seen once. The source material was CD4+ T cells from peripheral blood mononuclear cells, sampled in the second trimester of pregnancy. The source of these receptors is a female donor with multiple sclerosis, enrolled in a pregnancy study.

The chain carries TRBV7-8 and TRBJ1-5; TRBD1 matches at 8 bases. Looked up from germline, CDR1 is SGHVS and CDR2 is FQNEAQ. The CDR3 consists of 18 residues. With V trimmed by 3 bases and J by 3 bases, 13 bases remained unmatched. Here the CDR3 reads CASSFLSTGDTFNQPQHF. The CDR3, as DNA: TGTGCCAGCAGCTTTCTGTCGACAGGGGATACTTTCAATCAGCCCCAGCATTTT. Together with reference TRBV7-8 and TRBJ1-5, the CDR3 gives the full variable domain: GAGVSQSPRYKVAKRGQDVALRCDPISGHVSLFWYQQALGQGPEFLTYFQNEAQLDKSGLPSDRFFAERPEGSVSTLKIQRTQQEDSAVYLCASSFLSTGDTFNQPQHFGDGTRLSIL.

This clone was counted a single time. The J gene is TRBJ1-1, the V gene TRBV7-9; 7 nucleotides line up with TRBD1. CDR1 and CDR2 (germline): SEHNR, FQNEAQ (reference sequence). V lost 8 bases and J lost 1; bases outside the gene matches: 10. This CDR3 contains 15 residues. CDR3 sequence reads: CASRRGQGTNTEAFF. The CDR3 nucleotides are TGTGCCAGCCGAAGGGGGCAGGGGACGAACACTGAAGCTTTCTTT.

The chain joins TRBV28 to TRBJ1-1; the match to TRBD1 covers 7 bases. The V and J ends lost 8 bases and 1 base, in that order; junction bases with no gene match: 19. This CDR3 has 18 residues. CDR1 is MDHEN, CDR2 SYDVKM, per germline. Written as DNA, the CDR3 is TGTGCCAGCGCCTCCCTTCGACAGGGCAGGTATGGGAACACTGAAGCTTTCTTT. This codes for CASASLRQGRYGNTEAFF. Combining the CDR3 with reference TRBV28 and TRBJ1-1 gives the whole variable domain DVKVTQSSRYLVKRTGEKVFLECVQDMDHENMFWYRQDPGLGLRLIYFSYDVKMKEKGDIPEGYSVSREKKERFSLILESASTNQTSMYLCASASLRQGRYGNTEAFFGQGTRLTVV.

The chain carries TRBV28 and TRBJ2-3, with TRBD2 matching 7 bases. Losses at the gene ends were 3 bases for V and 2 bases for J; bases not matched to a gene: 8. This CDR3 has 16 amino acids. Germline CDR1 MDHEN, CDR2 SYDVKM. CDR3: CASSLELARLTDTQYF. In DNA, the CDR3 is TGTGCCAGCAGTTTGGAACTAGCGAGACTCACAGATACGCAGTATTTT.

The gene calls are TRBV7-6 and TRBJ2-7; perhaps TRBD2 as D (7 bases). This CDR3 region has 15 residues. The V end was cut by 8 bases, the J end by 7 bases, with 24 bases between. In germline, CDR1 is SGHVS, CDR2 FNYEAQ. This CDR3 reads CASSLLAGAVSEQYF. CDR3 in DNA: TGTGCCAGCTCCCTCCTTGCGGGGGCCGTGTCTGAGCAGTACTTC.

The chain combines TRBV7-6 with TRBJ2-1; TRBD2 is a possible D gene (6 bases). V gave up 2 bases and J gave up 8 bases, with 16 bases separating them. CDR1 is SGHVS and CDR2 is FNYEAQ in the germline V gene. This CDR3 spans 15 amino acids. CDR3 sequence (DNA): TGTGCCAGCAGCTTACAAGCACCGGGAGAGGATGAGCAGTTCTTC. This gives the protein CASSLQAPGEDEQFF.

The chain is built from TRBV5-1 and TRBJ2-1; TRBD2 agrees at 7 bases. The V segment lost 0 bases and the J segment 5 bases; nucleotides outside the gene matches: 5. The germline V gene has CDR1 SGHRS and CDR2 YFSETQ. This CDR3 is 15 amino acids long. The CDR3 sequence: CASSLGGRSNNEQFF. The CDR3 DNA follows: TGCGCCAGCAGCTTGGGCGGGAGAAGTAACAATGAGCAGTTCTTC.

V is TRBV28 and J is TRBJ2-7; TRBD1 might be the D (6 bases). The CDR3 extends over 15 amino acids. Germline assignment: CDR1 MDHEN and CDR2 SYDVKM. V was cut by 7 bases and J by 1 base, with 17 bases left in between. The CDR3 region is CASNHRAPGSYEQYF. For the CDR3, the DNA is TGTGCCAGCAATCACAGGGCGCCGGGATCCTACGAGCAGTACTTC.

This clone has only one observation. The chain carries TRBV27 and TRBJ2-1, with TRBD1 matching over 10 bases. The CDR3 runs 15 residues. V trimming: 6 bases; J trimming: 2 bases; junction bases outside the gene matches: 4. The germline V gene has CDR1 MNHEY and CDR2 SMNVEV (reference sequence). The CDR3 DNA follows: TGTGCCAGCAGAACAGACAGGGGGCCCTACAATGAGCAGTTCTTC. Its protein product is CASRTDRGPYNEQFF.

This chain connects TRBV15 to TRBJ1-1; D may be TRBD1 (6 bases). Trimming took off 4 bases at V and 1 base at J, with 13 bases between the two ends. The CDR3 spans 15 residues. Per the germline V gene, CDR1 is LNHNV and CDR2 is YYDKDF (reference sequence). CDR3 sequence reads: CATSNQGHPNTEAFF. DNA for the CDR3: TGTGCCACCAGCAACCAGGGACACCCGAACACTGAAGCTTTCTTT.

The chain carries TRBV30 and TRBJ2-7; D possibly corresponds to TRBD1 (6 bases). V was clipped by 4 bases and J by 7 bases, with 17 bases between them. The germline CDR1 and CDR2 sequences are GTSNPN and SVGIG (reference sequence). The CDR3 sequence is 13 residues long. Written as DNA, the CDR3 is TGTGCCTGGACTGACAGGCCCAGAGGGGAGCAGTACTTC. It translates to CAWTDRPRGEQYF.

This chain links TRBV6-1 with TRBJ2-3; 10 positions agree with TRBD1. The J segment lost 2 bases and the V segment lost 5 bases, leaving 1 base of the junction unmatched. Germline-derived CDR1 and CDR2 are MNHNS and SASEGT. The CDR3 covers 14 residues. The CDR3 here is CASSRQGATDTQYF. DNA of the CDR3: TGTGCCAGCAGTCGACAGGGGGCCACAGATACGCAGTATTTT.

As DNA, the CDR3 is TGTGCCAGCAGCTCAAGCGGCAATTCACCCCTCCACTTT. As protein: CASSSSGNSPLHF. The rearrangement joins TRBV7-3 to TRBJ1-6; D gene ambiguous. The CDR3 is made up of 13 amino acids. Germline values: CDR1 SGHTA, CDR2 FQGTGA. V lost 4 bases and J 7 bases, leaving 8 bases between the germline ends.

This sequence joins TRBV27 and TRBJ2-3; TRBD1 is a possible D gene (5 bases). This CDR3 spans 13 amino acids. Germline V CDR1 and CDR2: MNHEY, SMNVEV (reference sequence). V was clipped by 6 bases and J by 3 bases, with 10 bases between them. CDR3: CASRGETTDTQYF. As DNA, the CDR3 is TGTGCCAGCAGAGGGGAAACGACAGATACGCAGTATTTT.

For the CDR3, the DNA is TGCGCCAGCAGCTTGGGGGTTCGGGTTCCTGGAAACACCATATATTTT. Amino acids: CASSLGVRVPGNTIYF. V gene TRBV5-1 combines with J gene TRBJ1-3; D is unresolved. Trimming took 0 bases from V and 2 from J, leaving 12 bases between them. CDR1 SGHRS and CDR2 YFSETQ come from the germline V gene. The CDR3 length is 16 residues.

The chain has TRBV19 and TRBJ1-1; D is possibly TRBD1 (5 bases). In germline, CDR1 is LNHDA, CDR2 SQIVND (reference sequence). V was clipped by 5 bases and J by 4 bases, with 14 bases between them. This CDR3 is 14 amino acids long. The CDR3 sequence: CASSAGTPGTEAFF. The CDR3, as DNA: TGTGCCAGTAGTGCGGGGACCCCAGGCACTGAAGCTTTCTTT.

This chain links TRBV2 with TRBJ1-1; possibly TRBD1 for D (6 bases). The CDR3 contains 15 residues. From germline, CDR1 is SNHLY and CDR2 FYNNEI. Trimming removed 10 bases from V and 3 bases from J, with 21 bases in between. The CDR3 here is CATIPLVYRDTEAFF. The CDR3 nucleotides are TGTGCCACCATCCCGCTAGTATACAGGGACACTGAAGCTTTCTTT.

DNA of the CDR3: TGTGCCAGCAGTAAACTAGCGGGGGGAATAGATACGCAGTATTTT. Amino acids: CASSKLAGGIDTQYF. This chain uses TRBV6-1 with TRBJ2-3; the match to TRBD2 covers 12 bases. The J segment lost 5 bases and the V segment lost 5 bases, leaving 5 bases of the junction unmatched. CDR1 MNHNS and CDR2 SASEGT come from the germline V gene. The CDR3 length is 15 residues.

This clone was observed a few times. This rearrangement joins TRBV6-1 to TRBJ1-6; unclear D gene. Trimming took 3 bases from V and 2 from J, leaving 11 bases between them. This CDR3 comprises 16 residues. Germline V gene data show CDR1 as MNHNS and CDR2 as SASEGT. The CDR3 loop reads CASSERAIAYNSPLHF. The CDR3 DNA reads TGTGCCAGCAGTGAGAGGGCCATAGCCTATAATTCACCCCTCCACTTT.

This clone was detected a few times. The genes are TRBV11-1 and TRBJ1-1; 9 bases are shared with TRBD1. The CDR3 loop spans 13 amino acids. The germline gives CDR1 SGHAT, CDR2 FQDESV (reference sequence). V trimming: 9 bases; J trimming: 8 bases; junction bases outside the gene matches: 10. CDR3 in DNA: TGTGCCAGTTCGGGGGACAGGGCACGGGAAGCTTTCTTT. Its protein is CASSGDRAREAFF. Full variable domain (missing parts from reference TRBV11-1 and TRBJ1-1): EAEVAQSPRYKITEKSQAVAFWCDPISGHATLYWYRQILGQGPELLVQFQDESVVDDSQLPKDRFSAERLKGVDSTLKIQPAELGDSAMYLCASSGDRAREAFFGQGTRLTVV.

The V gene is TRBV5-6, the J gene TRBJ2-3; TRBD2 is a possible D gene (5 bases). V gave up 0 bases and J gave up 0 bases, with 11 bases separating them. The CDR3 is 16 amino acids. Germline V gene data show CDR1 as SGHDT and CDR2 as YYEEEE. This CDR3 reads CASSLDGDSSTDTQYF. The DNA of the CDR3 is TGTGCCAGCAGCTTGGACGGGGATTCTAGCACAGATACGCAGTATTTT.

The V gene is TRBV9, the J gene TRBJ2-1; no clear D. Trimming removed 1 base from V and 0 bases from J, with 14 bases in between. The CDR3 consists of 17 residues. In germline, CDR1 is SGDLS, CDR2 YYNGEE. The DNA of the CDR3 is TGTGCCAGCAGCGTAAATCGAGCACCGAGCTCCTACAATGAGCAGTTCTTC. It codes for CASSVNRAPSSYNEQFF.

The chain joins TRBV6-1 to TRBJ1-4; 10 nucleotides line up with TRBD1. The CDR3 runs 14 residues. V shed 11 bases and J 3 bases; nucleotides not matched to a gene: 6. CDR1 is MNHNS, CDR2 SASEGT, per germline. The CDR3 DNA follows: TGTGCCGTCCGACAGGGGGCTTCTAATGAAAAACTGTTTTTT. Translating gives CAVRQGASNEKLFF.

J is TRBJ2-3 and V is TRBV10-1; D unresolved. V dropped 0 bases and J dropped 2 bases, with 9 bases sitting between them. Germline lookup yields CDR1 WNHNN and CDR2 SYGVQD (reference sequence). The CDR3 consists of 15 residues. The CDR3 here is CASSESPTSTDTQYF. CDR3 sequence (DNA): TGCGCCAGCAGTGAGTCCCCTACCTCCACAGATACGCAGTATTTT.

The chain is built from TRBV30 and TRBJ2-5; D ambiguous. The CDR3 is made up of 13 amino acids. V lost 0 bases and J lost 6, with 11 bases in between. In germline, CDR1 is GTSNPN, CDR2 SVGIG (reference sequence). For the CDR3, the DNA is TGTGCCTGGAGTGTACTAAAATCCCAGACCCAGTACTTC. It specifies CAWSVLKSQTQYF.

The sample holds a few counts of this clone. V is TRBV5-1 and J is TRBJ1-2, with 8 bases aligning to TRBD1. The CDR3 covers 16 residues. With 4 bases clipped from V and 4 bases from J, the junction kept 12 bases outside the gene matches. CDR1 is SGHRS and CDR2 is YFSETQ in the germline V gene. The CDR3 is CASSRTPGGSSYGYTF. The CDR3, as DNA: TGCGCCAGCAGCCGTACCCCAGGGGGCAGTAGCTATGGCTACACCTTC. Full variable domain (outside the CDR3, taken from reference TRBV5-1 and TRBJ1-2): KAGVTQTPRYLIKTRGQQVTLSCSPISGHRSVSWYQQTPGQGLQFLFEYFSETQRNKGNFPGRFSGRQFSNSRSEMNVSTLELGDSALYLCASSRTPGGSSYGYTFGSGTRLTVV.

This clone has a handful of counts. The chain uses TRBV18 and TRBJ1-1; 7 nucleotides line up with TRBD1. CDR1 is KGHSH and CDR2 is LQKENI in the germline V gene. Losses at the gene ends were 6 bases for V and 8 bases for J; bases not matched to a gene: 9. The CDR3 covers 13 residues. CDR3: CASSRIGTEEAFF. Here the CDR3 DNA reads TGTGCCAGCTCGCGAATCGGGACAGAAGAAGCTTTCTTT.

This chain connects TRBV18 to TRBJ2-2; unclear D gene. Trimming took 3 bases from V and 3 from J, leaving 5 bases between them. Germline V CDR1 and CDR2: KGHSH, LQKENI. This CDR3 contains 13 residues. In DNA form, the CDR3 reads TGTGCCAGCTCACCCCGGGACACCGGGGAGCTGTTTTTT. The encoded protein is CASSPRDTGELFF.

The CDR3, as DNA: TGTGCCAGCAGTTTGAAGGGACAGGAAGAGACCCAGTACTTC. This codes for CASSLKGQEETQYF. V gene TRBV28 combines with J gene TRBJ2-5; 8 bases are a match to TRBD1. CDR1 MDHEN and CDR2 SYDVKM come from the germline V gene. The CDR3 has 14 residues. V lost 3 bases to trimming and J lost 3 bases; unmatched junction nucleotides: 3.